Listed here is a single TCR beta chain. This sample is drawn from a study of T cell changes during pregnancy in multiple sclerosis. V shed 4 bases and J 3 bases; nucleotides not matched to a gene: 11. The CDR3 is 18 amino acids. From germline, CDR1 is SGHRS and CDR2 YFSETQ. Only in-frame clones appear in the TCRdb table, and some are missing; sequencing was by immunoSEQ multiplex PCR. The sample includes fewer than 80,000 clones, 70% to 90% of them seen just once. The sample here was peripheral blood, taken in the first trimester of pregnancy. This TCR was recovered from a female donor in good health, enrolled as a control in a pregnancy study. The chain carries TRBV5-1 and TRBJ2-2; 11 positions agree with TRBD1. CDR3 nucleotides: TGCGCCAGCAGCCATCAACCCGGACAGGGGGCATACACCGGGGAGCTGTTTTTT. This translates into CASSHQPGQGAYTGELFF.